The 30 T cell receptor beta chains in this list originate from one sample, sequenced in a study of T-cell memory formation after mild COVID-19. Each CDR3 protein is one row after TCRdb ran MiXCR on the 5' RACE reads. This sample has about 350,000 distinct CDR3 sequences, with roughly 13% found just once. Sequenced material: PBMCs or a T cell subset sorted from them (not recorded which). The origin of the receptors is a man between 18 and 35 years old who had mild COVID-19 (a few samples of this study predate the infection). Cell type and time point are not known.

This clonotype has only a few counts. V and J are TRBV7-9 and TRBJ1-1; 7 nucleotides match TRBD1. Germline lookup yields CDR1 SEHNR and CDR2 FQNEAQ (reference sequence). The CDR3 covers 14 residues. J lost 2 bases, V lost 4 bases, and 4 bases had no gene match. The CDR3 DNA is TGTGCCAGCAGCTCGGACAGGTTAAACACTGAAGCTTTCTTT. Its protein product is CASSSDRLNTEAFF.

CDR3 loop: CSATDRGGSDTQYF. The CDR3 DNA reads TGCAGTGCTACTGACAGGGGGGGTTCAGATACGCAGTATTTT. This chain joins TRBV20-1 and TRBJ2-3; 9 bases line up with TRBD1. CDR3 length: 14 residues. Germline CDR1 is DFQATT and CDR2 is SNEGSKA (reference sequence). V trimming: 4 bases; J trimming: 4 bases; junction bases outside the gene matches: 6.

This sequence joins TRBV7-9 and TRBJ2-5, with TRBD1 matching over 9 bases. The CDR3 has 14 amino acids. CDR1 and CDR2 from the germline V gene are SEHNR and FQNEAQ (reference sequence). The V gene end was trimmed by 5 bases and the J gene end by 5 bases; junction bases not matched to a gene: 6. The CDR3 reads CASSVTGGGETQYF. In DNA, the CDR3 is TGTGCCAGCAGCGTAACAGGGGGCGGGGAGACCCAGTACTTC.

The table lists this clonotype with a few counts. V and J are TRBV7-9 and TRBJ1-1; D gene unclear. Germline values: CDR1 SEHNR, CDR2 FQNEAQ (reference sequence). The ends were cut back, 2 bases at V and 5 bases at J, with 12 bases in the middle. This CDR3 has 14 residues. The CDR3 spells CASSLLEMGTEAFF. The CDR3 DNA follows: TGTGCCAGCAGCTTATTAGAGATGGGGACTGAAGCTTTCTTT.

The chain has TRBV20-1 and TRBJ2-7; maybe TRBD2 (5 bases). The CDR3 consists of 14 residues. Germline CDR1 reads DFQATT; CDR2 reads SNEGSKA (reference sequence). Trimming stripped 6 bases from V and 2 bases from J, with 17 bases between. The chain's CDR3 is CSAPHRGTTYEQYF. The DNA for the CDR3 is TGCAGTGCGCCGCACCGGGGTACGACCTACGAGCAGTACTTC.

This clonotype was seen ten or more times. The chain employs TRBV7-8 and TRBJ2-4; possible D gene TRBD2, 6 bases. Trimming removed 2 bases from V and 6 bases from J, with 11 bases in between. CDR3 length equals 14 residues. From germline, CDR1 is SGHVS and CDR2 FQNEAQ. The CDR3 region has the DNA TGTGCCAGCAGCTTATGGCGGGACGGAAACATTCAGTACTTC. Protein sequence: CASSLWRDGNIQYF. Complete variable domain (other parts from reference TRBV7-8 and TRBJ2-4): GAGVSQSPRYKVAKRGQDVALRCDPISGHVSLFWYQQALGQGPEFLTYFQNEAQLDKSGLPSDRFFAERPEGSVSTLKIQRTQQEDSAVYLCASSLWRDGNIQYFGAGTRLSVL.

The chain combines TRBV7-9 with TRBJ2-5; no definite D call. V was shortened by 5 bases and J by 3 bases, with 13 bases between the two germline ends. Germline CDR1 is SEHNR and CDR2 is FQNEAQ (reference sequence). CDR3 length equals 14 residues. DNA for the CDR3: TGTGCCAGCAGCCCCTTCGAGCCGAAAGAGACCCAGTACTTC. Its translation is CASSPFEPKETQYF.

This clonotype showed up just a few times. This chain joins TRBV6-5 and TRBJ2-2, with a possible D match to TRBD1 (5 bases). The CDR3 is made up of 13 amino acids. Trimming pared 2 bases from V and 6 bases from J, leaving 7 bases between. The germline V gene encodes CDR1 MNHEY and CDR2 SVGAGI. The CDR3 loop is CASSYQGPGELFF. In nucleotides, the CDR3 is TGTGCCAGCAGTTACCAGGGCCCCGGGGAGCTGTTTTTT.

Only a few counts were recorded for this clonotype. The chain couples TRBV7-2 to TRBJ1-5; D unresolved. V was cut by 5 bases and J by 7 bases, with 15 bases left in between. Germline assignment: CDR1 SGHTA and CDR2 FQGNSA. This CDR3 region has 14 residues. Here the CDR3 DNA reads TGTGCCAGCAGCAAGGGAGCCGGTGGCCAGCCCCAGCATTTT. This codes for CASSKGAGGQPQHF.

A few counts support this clonotype. V and J are TRBV20-1 and TRBJ2-7; D gene unclear. Germline CDR1 DFQATT, CDR2 SNEGSKA (reference sequence). V was clipped by 1 base and J by 0 bases, with 16 bases between them. The CDR3 length is 16 residues. CDR3 DNA sequence: TGCAGTGCTAGAGTTGCCGGCAGAGAAAGCTCCTACGAGCAGTACTTC. It encodes CSARVAGRESSYEQYF.

The gene calls are TRBV6-2 or TRBV6-3 and TRBJ2-7; maybe TRBD1 (5 bases). Trimming stripped 5 bases from V and 1 base from J, with 15 bases between. This CDR3 spans 15 amino acids. Germline V gene sequence: CDR1 MNHEY, CDR2 SVGEGT. CDR3 nucleotides: TGTGCCAGCAGTGATTACGGCCGACAGTCCTACGAGCAGTACGTC. Its protein product is CASSDYGRQSYEQYV.

The gene calls are TRBV29-1 and TRBJ2-5, with 8 bases identical to TRBD1. Germline V lookup: CDR1 SQVTM, CDR2 ANQGSEA. J lost 3 bases, V lost 4 bases, and 7 bases had no gene match. The CDR3 is made up of 14 amino acids. This chain's CDR3 is CSVVWVDREETQYF. The DNA of the CDR3 is TGCAGCGTTGTATGGGTGGACAGGGAAGAGACCCAGTACTTC.

This clonotype was counted ten times or more. The rearrangement joins TRBV12-3 or TRBV12-4 to TRBJ2-5; 9 positions match TRBD1. The J call could be wrong; TRBJ2-3 is a better fit for the DNA end. The CDR3 is 13 amino acids. CDR3 protein: CASSLGQGGTQYF. As DNA, the CDR3 is TGTGCCAGCAGTTTAGGACAGGGGGGTACGCAGTATTTT.

The sample holds a few counts of this clonotype. This chain joins TRBV2 and TRBJ1-5, with 8 positions matching TRBD1. Germline V gene data show CDR1 as SNHLY and CDR2 as FYNNEI. This CDR3 has 16 residues. J was trimmed by 5 bases and V by 6 bases; bases with no gene match: 12. The CDR3 protein is CASRGGQGFGHQPQHF. In nucleotides, the CDR3 is TGTGCCAGCAGGGGCGGACAGGGTTTTGGACATCAGCCCCAGCATTTT. The variable domain in full, with the rest retrieved from reference TRBV2 and TRBJ1-5, is EPEVTQTPSHQVTQMGQEVILRCVPISNHLYFYWYRQILGQKVEFLVSFYNNEISEKSEIFDDQFSVERPDGSNFTLKIRSTKLEDSAMYFCASRGGQGFGHQPQHFGDGTRLSIL.

This clonotype was detected a few times. The chain couples TRBV4-3 to TRBJ1-3; D is unresolved. This CDR3 is 14 amino acids long. Germline CDR1 and CDR2: LGHNA and YSLEER. The V and J ends lost 3 bases and 3 bases respectively, with 9 bases between them. The CDR3 spells CASSHGGRGNTIYF. The CDR3 DNA sequence: TGCGCCAGCAGCCATGGCGGACGTGGAAACACCATATATTTT.

The chain carries TRBV25-1 and TRBJ1-3; tentative D call: TRBD1 (5 bases). V dropped 5 bases and J dropped 2 bases, with 16 bases sitting between them. This CDR3 has 16 residues. Per the germline V gene, CDR1 is MGHDK and CDR2 is SYGVNS. The CDR3 DNA is TGTGCCAGCAGTCGGGGAGGGACTATAGCTGGAAACACCATATATTTT. Translation gives CASSRGGTIAGNTIYF.

The CDR3 coding sequence is TGCGCCAGCAGCCCTTGGACAGTGGGGGCTACGCAGTATTTT. Translation gives CASSPWTVGATQYF. V and J are TRBV4-1 and TRBJ2-3; TRBD1 is a possible D gene (6 bases). Germline CDR1 is MGHRA and CDR2 is YSYEKL. This CDR3 contains 14 residues. V was cut by 4 bases and J by 8 bases, with 16 bases left in between.

The V call is TRBV28, the J call TRBJ2-5; TRBD2 aligns across 11 bases. Germline V gene data show CDR1 as MDHEN and CDR2 as SYDVKM. The CDR3 consists of 18 residues. The junction had 12 bases not matched to a gene; V was cut back by 4 bases and J by 2 bases. The CDR3 nucleotides read TGTGCCAGCAGTTGGAATGACCCGACTAGCGGGATACAAGAGACCCAGTACTTC. This translates into CASSWNDPTSGIQETQYF.

J is TRBJ1-5 and V is TRBV7-2; TRBD1 might be the D (5 bases). This CDR3 has 14 residues. Trimming removed 5 bases from V and 1 base from J, with 9 bases in between. Germline V gene data show CDR1 as SGHTA and CDR2 as FQGNSA. The CDR3 region is CASSQGFSNQPQHF. CDR3 bases: TGTGCCAGCAGCCAGGGTTTCAGCAATCAGCCCCAGCATTTT.

This clonotype was recorded a few times. V and J are TRBV7-2 and TRBJ1-1; 7 nucleotides align to TRBD1. The CDR3 runs to 16 residues. V shed 1 base and J 4 bases; nucleotides not matched to a gene: 9. Per the germline V gene, CDR1 is SGHTA and CDR2 is FQGNSA. The CDR3 bases are TGTGCCAGCAGCTTAGTGGGGACAGCCTTGGGCACTGAAGCTTTCTTT. Its translation: CASSLVGTALGTEAFF.

Many counts were recorded for this clonotype. The chain combines TRBV20-1 with TRBJ2-3, with D maybe TRBD2 (5 bases). The CDR3 is 14 amino acids. Germline V gives CDR1 DFQATT, CDR2 SNEGSKA (reference sequence). Trimming removed 1 base from V and 0 bases from J, with 8 bases in between. CDR3 loop: CSARAGGSTDTQYF. The CDR3 nucleotides are TGCAGTGCTAGAGCAGGCGGGAGCACAGATACGCAGTATTTT.

This clonotype showed up just a few times. The chain carries TRBV18 and TRBJ2-1, with 9 bases lining up with TRBD2. Per germline, CDR1 KGHSH and CDR2 LQKENI. This CDR3 spans 14 amino acids. J gave up 5 bases and V 5 bases, and 4 bases lay outside the gene matches. This chain's CDR3 is CASSVLAGNNEQFF. CDR3 nucleotides: TGTGCCAGCTCAGTCCTAGCGGGGAACAATGAGCAGTTCTTC.

V and J are TRBV6-6 and TRBJ2-2; D is undetermined. CDR3 size: 14 residues. Germline V gives CDR1 MNHNY, CDR2 SVGAGI (reference sequence). Trimming stripped 8 bases from V and 5 bases from J, with 15 bases between. The CDR3 coding sequence is TGTGCCAGCGGCAGGTCGGTTGAAACCGGGGAGCTGTTTTTT. This translates into CASGRSVETGELFF.

The chain is built from TRBV12-3 or TRBV12-4 and TRBJ2-1; 9 bases align to TRBD2. J was trimmed by 7 bases and V by 5 bases; bases with no gene match: 15. The CDR3 has 17 residues. In DNA, the CDR3 is TGTGCCAGCAGTACACCGGGGGGAAGCGGGGGGCGAAATGAGCAGTTCTTC. Translated, it gives CASSTPGGSGGRNEQFF.

In its sample, this clonotype was seen many times. The V gene is TRBV7-2, the J gene TRBJ1-4, with 11 nucleotides matching TRBD1. There are 17 residues in the CDR3. Trimming cost V 5 bases and J 10 bases; bases outside gene matches: 15. Germline CDR1 reads SGHTA; CDR2 reads FQGNSA. The CDR3 region is CASSRGRVRTGGGKLFF. Written as DNA, the CDR3 is TGTGCCAGCAGCCGAGGCCGAGTGAGGACAGGGGGCGGAAAACTGTTTTTT.

The CDR3: CASSLAGRGDYNEQFF. The CDR3, as DNA: TGCGCCAGCAGCCTGGCCGGGAGGGGGGACTACAATGAGCAGTTCTTC. The chain has TRBV5-1 and TRBJ2-1; 8 bases align to TRBD2. Losses at the gene ends were 4 bases for V and 3 bases for J; bases not matched to a gene: 9. Germline-derived CDR1 and CDR2 are SGHRS and YFSETQ. The CDR3 length is 16 residues.

This clonotype was found many times. The rearrangement uses TRBV4-2 and TRBJ2-1, with D possibly being TRBD1 or TRBD2 (5 bases each). The CDR3 totals 17 residues. Trimming cost V 2 bases and J 6 bases, with 20 bases left between them. Germline CDR1 and CDR2: LGHNA and YNFKEQ. In nucleotides, the CDR3 is TGTGCCAGCAGCCAATCCCCCTCGGCAGGGAGCGGCAATGAGCAGTTCTTC. As protein: CASSQSPSAGSGNEQFF.

The chain joins TRBV6-2 or TRBV6-3 to TRBJ2-2, with D perhaps matching TRBD2 (6 bases). This CDR3 spans 16 amino acids. Germline V lookup: CDR1 MNHEY, CDR2 SVGEGT. The V end was cut by 7 bases, the J end by 0 bases, with 15 bases between. CDR3: CASTQTGLTNTGELFF. The CDR3 DNA sequence: TGTGCCAGCACCCAAACGGGACTGACGAACACCGGGGAGCTGTTTTTT.

The V and J genes are TRBV2 and TRBJ1-3, with D unresolved. V was cut by 7 bases and J by 4 bases, with 20 bases left in between. Per germline, CDR1 SNHLY and CDR2 FYNNEI. The CDR3 has 16 residues. The CDR3 region is CASTRGVLESGNTIYF. Here the CDR3 DNA reads TGTGCCAGCACTCGTGGGGTCCTTGAGTCGGGAAACACCATATATTTT.

This clonotype was seen more than once but under ten times. The chain recombines TRBV20-1 with TRBJ2-7; D gene ambiguous. CDR3 length: 13 amino acids. Looked up from germline, CDR1 is DFQATT and CDR2 is SNEGSKA (reference sequence). V was shortened by 2 bases and J by 2 bases, with 10 bases between the two germline ends. The CDR3 nucleotides are TGCAGTGCTAGACCCAGATCCACCTACGAGCAGTACTTC. This sequence encodes CSARPRSTYEQYF.